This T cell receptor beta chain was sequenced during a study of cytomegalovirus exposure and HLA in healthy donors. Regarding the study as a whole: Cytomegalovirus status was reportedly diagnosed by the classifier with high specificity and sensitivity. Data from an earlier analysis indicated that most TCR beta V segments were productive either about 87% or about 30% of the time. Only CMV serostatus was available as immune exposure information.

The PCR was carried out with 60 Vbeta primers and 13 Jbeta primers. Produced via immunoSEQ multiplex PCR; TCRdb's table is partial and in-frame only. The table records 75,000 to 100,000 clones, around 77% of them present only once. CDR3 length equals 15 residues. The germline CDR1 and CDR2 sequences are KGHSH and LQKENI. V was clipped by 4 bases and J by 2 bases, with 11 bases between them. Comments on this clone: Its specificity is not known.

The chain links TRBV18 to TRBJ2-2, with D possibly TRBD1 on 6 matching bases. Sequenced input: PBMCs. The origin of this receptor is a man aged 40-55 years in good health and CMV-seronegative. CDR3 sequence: CASSLGTLNTGELFF. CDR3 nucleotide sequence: TGTGCCAGCTCACTAGGGACACTCAACACCGGGGAGCTGTTTTTT.